Listed below are T cell receptor beta chains from one sample, sequenced in a study of neurological immune-mediated disorders. TCRdb re-called the 5' RACE reads with MiXCR, one entry per CDR3 protein. Among more than 100,000 distinct CDR3 sequences listed, about 10% were seen once. The sequencing sample was made of PBMCs. All receptors come from a female donor with HTLV-1-associated myelopathy (HAM/TSP). The CDR3 runs from the conserved cysteine through the conserved F or W. D genes are given only for firm matches. Size is stated for part of the rows, as once, few or many counts, or as a class when the clone is expanded.

-	TRBV28	TRBJ1-1	-	TGTGCCAACACAGAATCGAACACTGAAGCTTTCTTT	CANTESNTEAFF
-	TRBV7-9	TRBJ1-2	many	TGTGCCAGCCCCCCCCCCGGGGAGTATGGCTACACCTTC	CASPPPGEYGYTF
-	TRBV4-1	TRBJ1-2	few	TGCGCCAGCAGCCAAACTCAAAGGAACTATGGCTACACCTTC	CASSQTQRNYGYTF
TRBD1	TRBV20-1	TRBJ2-7	many	TGCAGTGCTTTACAGGGGGCGTACGAGCAGTACTTC	CSALQGAYEQYF
-	TRBV5-1	TRBJ2-6	many	TGCGCCAGCAGCACCCAGGCTGGGGCCAACGTCCTGACTTTC	CASSTQAGANVLTF
-	TRBV5-8	TRBJ2-1	many	TGTGCCAGCAGCTTGTTTCAGGGGAGCTCCTACAATGAGCAGTTCTTC	CASSLFQGSSYNEQFF
-	TRBV10-3	TRBJ2-1	many	TGTGCCATCAGTAAGACCACGACCGGAAGCAATGAGCAGTTCTTC	CAISKTTTGSNEQFF
-	TRBV6-5	TRBJ2-7	many	TGTGCCAGCAGTTACTCGAGTGGACAGCCAGCCTACGAGCAGTACTTC	CASSYSSGQPAYEQYF
-	TRBV18	TRBJ2-1	many	TGTGCCAGCTCCACCGGGTCGAATGAGTTCTTC	CASSTGSNEFF
-	TRBV5-1	TRBJ1-1	-	TGCGTCAGCAGCTTGGGTGGGAACACTGAAGCTTTCTTT	CVSSLGGNTEAFF
-	TRBV6-1	TRBJ1-2	many	TGTGCCAGCCGCCAGACCAACTATGGCTACACCTTC	CASRQTNYGYTF
TRBD2	TRBV15	TRBJ2-3	many	TGTGCCACCAGCACACTAGCGGCAGATACGCAGTATTTT	CATSTLAADTQYF
-	TRBV6-5	TRBJ2-2	many	TGTGCCAGCAGTTACTCGACGGTCACCGGGGAGCTGTTTTTT	CASSYSTVTGELFF
TRBD2	TRBV5-6	TRBJ2-1	many	TGTGCCAGCAGCTTCCGGACTAGCGGCTTCTACAATGAGCAGTTCTTC	CASSFRTSGFYNEQFF
-	TRBV5-1	TRBJ1-1	many	TGCGCCAGCCAGACAGCAACGAACACTGAAGCTTTCTTT	CASQTATNTEAFF
-	TRBV11-3	TRBJ2-7	many	TGTGCCAGCAGCTTAGGCCAGGGAAACGAGCAGTACTTC	CASSLGQGNEQYF
TRBD2	TRBV5-1	TRBJ2-7	many	TGCGCCAGCAGCTCCGGGACTAGCGGGGGGCCTTCCTACGAGCAGTACTTC	CASSSGTSGGPSYEQYF
-	TRBV7-7	TRBJ2-2	many	TGTGCCAGCAGCCCACAAATCGCCCCGGCGGTCCCCGGGGAGCTGTTTTTT	CASSPQIAPAVPGELFF
TRBD1	TRBV20-1	TRBJ1-3	many	TGCAGTGCTAGAGATCGACAGGGTACGAACACCATATATTTT	CSARDRQGTNTIYF
TRBD1	TRBV7-9	TRBJ2-7	many	TGTGCCAGCAGCTTCCGAGGGACAGGACAGTCCTACGAGCAGTACTTC	CASSFRGTGQSYEQYF
-	TRBV27	TRBJ1-1	many	TGTGCCAGCAGGCTACAGGGAATAAACACTGAAGCTTTCTTT	CASRLQGINTEAFF
TRBD2	TRBV20-1	TRBJ2-1	many	TGCAGTGCTAGAGCTAGCGGGGGGTCAACCTACAATGAGCAGTTCTTC	CSARASGGSTYNEQFF
-	TRBV20-1	TRBJ2-7	many	TGCAGTGCTAACGCCAGGGCCCCCTACGAGCAGTACTTC	CSANARAPYEQYF
TRBD1	TRBV7-8	TRBJ1-5	-	TGTGCCAGCAGCTTAGGGACAGGGGGCTGGGATCAGCCCCAGCATTTT	CASSLGTGGWDQPQHF
-	TRBV20-1	TRBJ1-5	many	TGCAGTGCTAGCCCCGACGGTCAACCATCACGCCAGCATTTT	CSASPDGQPSRQHF
-	TRBV5-1	TRBJ2-1	few	TGCGCCAGCAGGTCAAGTGTAGGCAATGAGCAGTTATTC	CASRSSVGNEQLF
-	TRBV7-2	TRBJ2-7	many	TGTGCCAGCAGCCCCCCTGGGGCCCGGACCTTCTCCTACGAGCAGTACTTC	CASSPPGARTFSYEQYF
-	TRBV20-1	TRBJ2-1	many	TGCAGTGCTAGACTTGTCAGTTATGAGCAGTTCTTC	CSARLVSYEQFF
-	TRBV27	TRBJ2-7	many	TGTGCCAGCAGTTTTAGCAGGGCCAGCTACGAGCAGTACTTC	CASSFSRASYEQYF
-	TRBV7-2	TRBJ2-5	-	TGTGCCAGCAGCTTAGTGACTTCCTCCAACCCAGGGGTAAAGACCCAGTACTTC	CASSLVTSSNPGVKTQYF
-	TRBV29-1	TRBJ2-3	many	TGCAGCGTTGGGCAGGGAGTTACAGATACGCAGTATTTT	CSVGQGVTDTQYF